Below, one T cell receptor (beta chain) is given with its context. Its specificity is unknown. The entry originates in a study of human T cells and chemical hapten exposure. Study summary: Variation in per-sample TCR yields came mainly from small pooled library volume differences.

Study-wide results and caveats: The number of TCRs above 1 in 1000 frequency did not change after DPC sensitization.

The CDR3 totals 15 residues. V shed 3 bases and J shed 2 bases, with 12 bases lying between them. The library gave individual cDNA molecules unique molecular identifiers. MiXCR was run by TCRdb on the reads, yielding one entry per CDR3 protein. The data show about 120,000 distinct CDR3 sequences, around 8.5% seen once. Someone pulled total RNA out of unfractionated whole blood. The chain has TRBV12-3 or TRBV12-4 and TRBJ2-3, with a possible D match to TRBD2 (5 bases). This TCR was recovered from a human donor in good health. Some clones in this sample may be carry-over from other donors' samples. The sample taken for sequencing was whole blood. The CDR3 sequence is CASSLASRPTDTQYF. CDR3 nucleotides: TGTGCCAGCAGTTTGGCTAGCCGGCCCACAGATACGCAGTATTTT.